This TCR beta chain is from a study of blood T cell repertoires in COVID-19 (dated by TCRdb to the early 2020s). General notes on the study: Samples covering the acute and convalescent phases of COVID-19 were provided by collaborators in the United States, Italy and Spain. The prospective study material was composed of cDNA or gDNA derived from T cells, B-cell-depleted T cells, or PBMCs. Subjects who had been exposed to COVID-19, were actively infected with it, or had recovered from it provided the deeply sampled blood TCRbeta repertoires that made up the dataset. A freely available public database, intended as a resource for researchers studying the immune response to SARS-CoV-2, is where the repertoires were released. Samples were obtained from the ongoing ImmuneRACE study (first 160 participants) and from 1,200 or so subjects provided by 6 global collaborators. A de-identified subject ID, COVID-19 status, age in years and sex were almost always included in the sample metadata. Where HLA class I and class II types were available, the types were taken from metadata supplied by the sample provider, not from assay-based typing.

One collaborating source in Seattle enrolled patients during active infection and followed them longitudinally through the course of disease. The collaborating institutions used their own protocols to collect whole blood in K2EDTA tubes. For TCRbeta analysis, collaborators shipped samples in one of three forms: frozen whole blood, isolated PBMCs, or DNA extracted from either of those sample types. The immunoSEQ Assay, a bias-controlled multiplex PCR, was used to amplify TCRbeta CDR3 regions from genomic DNA. On the authors' methods: Within the assay, amplification of reference gene primers was used to estimate how many nucleated cells each sample contained. Sequence reads were collapsed and filtered to measure the absolute abundance of every unique TCRbeta CDR3 rearrangement. For each sample, productive Simpson clonality was calculated as the square root of Simpson's diversity index over productive rearrangements. Not all clones reach the TCRdb copy of this immuneACCESS table, which keeps in-frame sequences only. Checked studies attribute under half of the gap to unresolved V genes and leave the rest unexplained. V and J calls and clone size are as listed in that table; D and trimming were resolved from the DNA. This sample lists around 120,000 clones; around 90% were detected once. Jointly, the top ten make up around 4.1% of the sample.

Notes on this clone: Its antigen specificity is not known. No much larger clone is present one base from it, and per-base qualities are unavailable.

On the study overall, not on this receptor specifically: Clinical and demographic metadata were provided uncurated, with the amount varying by source and participant.

The receptor was derived from a woman aged 60-70 years with COVID-19, enrolled during active disease. The source material was peripheral blood.

The DNA sequence is TGTGCCAGCACCTTGCGCGGGACACGACAGGGCCCAAAGTCGGGCGAGCAGTACTTC. Translated, it gives CASTLRGTRQGPKSGEQYF. The rearranged segments are TRBV27 and TRBJ2-7; the D gene is possibly TRBD1, with 7 bases matching. V sheds 7 bases and J sheds 6 bases, leaving 34 bases between their ends. Taken from cysteine to phenylalanine, the CDR3 has 19 residues. Only the CDR3 region is kept as DNA, spanning 57 bases read in frame from base 1. CDR1 MNHEY and CDR2 SMNVEV are derived from the germline V gene (reference sequence).